The 27 T cell receptor beta chains in this list originate from one sample, sequenced in a study of cytomegalovirus exposure and HLA in healthy donors. Here immunoSEQ multiplex PCR was the method, and the copy in TCRdb shows in-frame clones only, minus some. The table records roughly 100,000 clones, 85% to 90% of them present only once. Sequencing used PBMCs. These receptors originate from a woman aged 18-35 years in good health and CMV-seropositive.

This chain uses TRBV5-6 with TRBJ2-7; a possible D gene is TRBD1 (6 bases). Between the trimmed V and J ends, which lost 3 bases and 6 bases, there was a span of 19 bases. The CDR3 contains 15 residues. Germline CDR1 and CDR2: SGHDT and YYEEEE. The CDR3 region has the DNA TGTGCCAGCAGCTCCCCCGGGACATTGGCTTTCGAGCAGTACTTC. Its protein is CASSSPGTLAFEQYF.

V is TRBV11-3 and J is TRBJ2-2; 9 bases map to TRBD1. V was pared by 5 bases and J by 7 bases, with 14 bases of the junction left unmatched. Germline V lookup: CDR1 SGHNT, CDR2 YENEEA. The CDR3 consists of 17 residues. The CDR3 here is CASSPGTGMRSGGELFF. DNA of the CDR3: TGTGCCAGCAGCCCCGGGACAGGGATGAGATCTGGCGGGGAGCTGTTTTTT.

The V call is TRBV5-1, the J call TRBJ1-4, with 7 nucleotides matching TRBD1. With 4 bases clipped from V and 10 bases from J, the junction kept 4 bases outside the gene matches. CDR3 size: 12 residues. Germline lookup yields CDR1 SGHRS and CDR2 YFSETQ. The chain's CDR3 is CASSPRTGKLFF. CDR3 DNA: TGCGCCAGCAGCCCACGGACAGGAAAACTGTTTTTT.

The chain recombines TRBV5-5 with TRBJ1-1; TRBD1 agrees at 7 bases. This CDR3 is 15 amino acids long. J gave up 3 bases and V 4 bases, and 9 bases lay outside the gene matches. Germline V gene lookup returns CDR1 SGHKS and CDR2 YYEKEE (reference sequence). The CDR3 sequence: CASSRKTGQDTEAFF. The CDR3 DNA sequence: TGTGCCAGCAGCCGTAAGACAGGGCAGGACACTGAAGCTTTCTTT.

The table lists this clone with a few counts. The V call is TRBV5-1, the J call TRBJ1-1; 9 bases fit TRBD1. Germline V gene sequence: CDR1 SGHRS, CDR2 YFSETQ. The CDR3 is 15 residues long. V lost 2 bases, J lost 7 bases, and 9 bases stayed unmatched. The CDR3 region has the DNA TGCGCCAGCAGCTTAATACCGGGACAGGGATATGAAGCTTTCTTT. It translates to CASSLIPGQGYEAFF.

This chain links TRBV19 with TRBJ1-5; D gene unclear. CDR1 and CDR2 from the germline V gene are LNHDA and SQIVND (reference sequence). This CDR3 comprises 13 residues. V was pared by 3 bases and J by 5 bases, with 8 bases between. The CDR3 sequence: CASSIVGDQPQHF. For the CDR3, the DNA is TGTGCCAGTAGTATTGTCGGGGATCAGCCCCAGCATTTT. The whole variable domain, remainder taken from reference TRBV19 and TRBJ1-5, is DGGITQSPKYLFRKEGQNVTLSCEQNLNHDAMYWYRQDPGQGLRLIYYSQIVNDFQKGDIAEGYSVSREKKESFPLTVTSAQKNPTAFYLCASSIVGDQPQHFGDGTRLSIL.

The V and J genes are TRBV28 and TRBJ1-5; TRBD1 matches at 8 bases. Trimming took 5 bases from V and 2 from J; bases not matched to a gene: 8. Germline CDR1 reads MDHEN; CDR2 reads SYDVKM. The CDR3 is 16 residues long. The CDR3, as DNA: TGTGCCAGCAGTCTACGGACAGGGATGGGCAATCAGCCCCAGCATTTT. It translates to CASSLRTGMGNQPQHF.

This chain connects TRBV6-1 to TRBJ1-3; D uncertain. Germline V lookup: CDR1 MNHNS, CDR2 SASEGT. The CDR3 contains 14 residues. Trimming removed 4 bases from V and 0 bases from J, with 7 bases in between. CDR3 in amino acids: CASSAARSGNTIYF. The CDR3, as DNA: TGTGCCAGCAGTGCAGCTCGCTCTGGAAACACCATATATTTT.

This CDR3 is CASSLGPSDQETQYF. For the CDR3, the DNA is TGCGCCAGCAGCTTGGGTCCTAGCGACCAAGAGACCCAGTACTTC. The V call is TRBV5-1, the J call TRBJ2-5; D is possibly TRBD2 (6 bases). Germline loops: CDR1 SGHRS, CDR2 YFSETQ. This CDR3 has 15 residues. V lost 0 bases, J lost 0 bases, and 9 bases lay in between.

This chain connects TRBV9 to TRBJ1-1; maybe TRBD1 (5 bases). The CDR3 contains 14 residues. Trimming removed 3 bases at V and 6 bases at J, with 15 bases between. CDR1 is SGDLS, CDR2 YYNGEE, per germline. CDR3 sequence reads: CASSAQEGRAEAFF. The CDR3 coding sequence is TGTGCCAGCAGCGCCCAGGAGGGCAGGGCTGAAGCTTTCTTT. Looking up the rest from reference TRBV9 and TRBJ1-1 gives the full variable domain: DSGVTQTPKHLITATGQRVTLRCSPRSGDLSVYWYQQSLDQGLQFLIQYYNGEERAKGNILERFSAQQFPDLHSELNLSSLELGDSALYFCASSAQEGRAEAFFGQGTRLTVV.

The chain combines TRBV7-8 with TRBJ2-3; TRBD2 is a possible D gene (6 bases). V lost 9 bases, J lost 2 bases, and 18 bases lay in between. The CDR3 extends over 15 amino acids. Germline assignment: CDR1 SGHVS and CDR2 FQNEAQ. CDR3 in amino acids: CASSLTSPYTDTQYF. The DNA for the CDR3 is TGTGCCAGTTCCCTTACTAGCCCCTACACAGATACGCAGTATTTT.

The rearrangement links TRBV5-1 to TRBJ1-2; the D is unclear. The germline V gene encodes CDR1 SGHRS and CDR2 YFSETQ. Trimming pared 4 bases from V and 2 bases from J, leaving 12 bases between. CDR3 length: 14 residues. The CDR3 protein is CASSQVAGNYGYTF. The CDR3 DNA sequence: TGCGCCAGCAGCCAGGTAGCGGGGAACTATGGCTACACCTTC.

This chain uses TRBV7-2 with TRBJ2-2; D is perhaps TRBD2 (5 bases). Trimming pared 6 bases from V and 6 bases from J, leaving 8 bases between. Germline-derived CDR1 and CDR2 are SGHTA and FQGNSA. The length of the CDR3 is 12 residues. The CDR3 bases are TGTGCCAGCAGGGGGAGCGCCGGGGAGCTGTTTTTT. It specifies CASRGSAGELFF.

The chain uses TRBV7-6 and TRBJ1-2, with D uncertain. Looked up from germline, CDR1 is SGHVS and CDR2 is FNYEAQ. The CDR3 covers 17 residues. V was pared by 5 bases and J by 0 bases, with 19 bases between. CDR3 loop: CASSPYRRSSTNYGYTF. In nucleotides, the CDR3 is TGTGCCAGCAGCCCATACCGCCGGAGTAGCACTAACTATGGCTACACCTTC. Full variable domain (rest looked up from reference TRBV7-6 and TRBJ1-2): GAGVSQSPRYKVTKRGQDVALRCDPISGHVSLYWYRQALGQGPEFLTYFNYEAQQDKSGLPNDRFSAERPEGSISTLTIQRTEQRDSAMYRCASSPYRRSSTNYGYTFGSGTRLTVV.

This clone was counted at least ten times. The gene calls are TRBV7-9 and TRBJ1-4, with TRBD1 matching over 7 bases. V gave up 5 bases and J gave up 3 bases; unmatched junction bases: 6. Germline V gene data show CDR1 as SEHNR and CDR2 as FQNEAQ (reference sequence). This CDR3 contains 15 residues. This chain's CDR3 is CASSTRQGSNEKLFF. The CDR3 DNA is TGTGCCAGCAGCACCCGACAGGGTTCTAATGAAAAACTGTTTTTT. Using reference TRBV7-9 and TRBJ1-4 for the parts outside the CDR3, the full variable domain is DTGVSQNPRHKITKRGQNVTFRCDPISEHNRLYWYRQTLGQGPEFLTYFQNEAQLEKSRLLSDRFSAERPKGSFSTLEIQRTEQGDSAMYLCASSTRQGSNEKLFFGSGTQLSVL.

The rearrangement links TRBV4-2 to TRBJ2-3; D is ambiguous. Germline V gives CDR1 LGHNA, CDR2 YNFKEQ. This CDR3 has 17 residues. The ends were cut back, 1 base at V and 1 base at J, with 15 bases in the middle. CDR3 in DNA: TGTGCCAGCAGCCAAGGCGGAGCGAGGATTGGCACAGATACGCAGTATTTT. Its translation: CASSQGGARIGTDTQYF.

The V call is TRBV13, the J call TRBJ2-7; D might be TRBD2 (6 bases). V lost 8 bases and J 3 bases, leaving 14 bases between the germline ends. CDR1 and CDR2 (germline): PRHDT, FYEKMQ (reference sequence). CDR3 size: 13 residues. CDR3 DNA: TGTGCCAGCCGGGACTCCAACGTCTACGAGCAGTACTTC. Protein: CASRDSNVYEQYF. The full variable domain, in which reference TRBV13 and TRBJ2-7 provide the parts outside the CDR3, is AAGVIQSPRHLIKEKRETATLKCYPIPRHDTVYWYQQGPGQDPQFLISFYEKMQSDKGSIPDRFSAQQFSDYHSELNMSSLELGDSALYFCASRDSNVYEQYFGPGTRLTVT.

Written as DNA, the CDR3 is TGTGCCAGCAGCCCGGGACAGGGGACCTTCTTCGTCCTGACTTTC. Its translation: CASSPGQGTFFVLTF. The chain couples TRBV7-9 to TRBJ2-6, with TRBD1 matching 10 bases. With 5 bases clipped from V and 12 bases from J, the junction kept 10 bases outside the gene matches. The CDR3 spans 15 residues. Per the germline V gene, CDR1 is SEHNR and CDR2 is FQNEAQ (reference sequence).

The chain recombines TRBV6-6 with TRBJ1-3; 8 nucleotides line up with TRBD1. The V and J ends lost 6 bases and 3 bases, in that order; junction bases with no gene match: 4. The length of the CDR3 is 14 residues. Germline V gene data show CDR1 as MNHNY and CDR2 as SVGAGI (reference sequence). The chain's CDR3 is CASRAGGDGNTIYF. CDR3 bases: TGTGCCAGCAGGGCAGGGGGCGATGGAAACACCATATATTTT.

This clone was counted a single time. The CDR3: CASSENSYGYTF. CDR3 DNA sequence: TGTGCCAGCAGCGAGAACAGCTATGGCTACACCTTC. The V and J genes are TRBV9 and TRBJ1-2, with D unresolved. The V gene lost 3 bases and the J gene lost 4 bases, with 7 bases spanning the gap. This CDR3 comprises 12 residues. In germline, CDR1 is SGDLS, CDR2 YYNGEE.

This clone was detected a few times. The chain has TRBV11-3 and TRBJ1-6; 8 positions match TRBD1. Trimming cost V 6 bases and J 7 bases; bases outside gene matches: 8. The CDR3 has 15 residues. From germline, CDR1 is SGHNT and CDR2 YENEEA. The CDR3 nucleotides read TGTGCCAGCAGTTTAATTGGACAGGGAAATTCACCCCTCCACTTT. This sequence encodes CASSLIGQGNSPLHF.

The rearrangement uses TRBV2 and TRBJ2-3; 7 bases match TRBD1. The CDR3 is 15 residues long. Trimming took 6 bases from V and 0 from J; bases not matched to a gene: 6. Germline V gene data show CDR1 as SNHLY and CDR2 as FYNNEI. This CDR3 reads CASRRDSPSTDTQYF. The CDR3 DNA follows: TGTGCCAGCAGACGGGACAGCCCTAGCACAGATACGCAGTATTTT.

The genes are TRBV6-5 and TRBJ2-3; TRBD1 aligns across 7 bases. J was trimmed by 2 bases and V by 0 bases; bases with no gene match: 5. CDR3 size: 16 residues. Germline assignment: CDR1 MNHEY and CDR2 SVGAGI. CDR3 region: CASSYSTGLHTDTQYF. As DNA, the CDR3 is TGTGCCAGCAGTTACTCGACAGGGCTACACACAGATACGCAGTATTTT.

The chain employs TRBV19 and TRBJ2-7; a possible D gene is TRBD2 (5 bases). Trimming removed 11 bases at V and 0 bases at J, with 17 bases between. The CDR3 is made up of 14 amino acids. The V gene's germline CDR1 is LNHDA and CDR2 SQIVND (reference sequence). CDR3 amino acids: CAPPSGRSSYEQYF. As DNA, the CDR3 is TGTGCCCCCCCCAGCGGCAGGAGCTCCTACGAGCAGTACTTC.

The rearrangement uses TRBV5-1 and TRBJ2-2; possible D gene TRBD2, 5 bases. This CDR3 has 15 amino acids. The germline gives CDR1 SGHRS, CDR2 YFSETQ. Trimming pared 4 bases from V and 1 base from J, leaving 11 bases between. CDR3 DNA sequence: TGCGCCAGCAGCAACGAAGCGGTGAACACCGGGGAGCTGTTTTTT. It codes for CASSNEAVNTGELFF.

The V and J genes are TRBV7-9 and TRBJ2-7; D may be TRBD2 (6 bases). The CDR3 has 14 amino acids. V lost 1 base and J lost 6, with 13 bases in between. Germline V gene sequence: CDR1 SEHNR, CDR2 FQNEAQ (reference sequence). The CDR3 protein is CASSLDTGVLEQYF. The CDR3 DNA sequence: TGTGCCAGCAGCTTAGATACGGGAGTCCTCGAGCAGTACTTC.

The chain links TRBV4-1 to TRBJ1-1, with D tentatively TRBD1 (6 bases). CDR1 is MGHRA and CDR2 is YSYEKL in the germline V gene. The CDR3 runs 14 residues. The V end was cut by 0 bases, the J end by 6 bases, with 11 bases between. CDR3 residues: CASSQDSRGSEAFF. Here the CDR3 DNA reads TGCGCCAGCAGCCAAGATAGTAGGGGGTCTGAAGCTTTCTTT.